What follows are 11 T cell receptor beta chains derived from one specimen sequenced in a study of Tregs in tolerant kidney transplant recipients. Clones were sequenced by immunoSEQ multiplex PCR, and TCRdb holds only the in-frame ones, with some missing. The data show tens of thousands of clones, approximately 93% seen once. The input for sequencing was CD4+ T cells from blood, taken before the transplant. The origin of the receptors is a human donor who received a combined kidney and bone marrow transplant.

The chain uses TRBV19 and TRBJ1-1, with 9 bases fitting TRBD1. Germline CDR1 and CDR2: LNHDA and SQIVND (reference sequence). This CDR3 region has 13 residues. V lost 6 bases and J lost 5; bases outside the gene matches: 4. In DNA form, the CDR3 reads TGTGCCAGTAGCGGGACAGGGAGGACTGAAGCTTTCTTT. Translated, it gives CASSGTGRTEAFF.

The chain uses TRBV7-9 and TRBJ2-7; 7 bases are shared with TRBD2. The germline V gene has CDR1 SEHNR and CDR2 FQNEAQ (reference sequence). The V and J ends lost 5 bases and 5 bases, in that order; junction bases with no gene match: 12. This CDR3 region has 15 residues. Here the CDR3 DNA reads TGTGCCAGCAGCCTCTATCTGCTGGGGGGGGACGAGCAGTACTTC. Amino acids: CASSLYLLGGDEQYF.

This chain connects TRBV9 to TRBJ1-2; D gene unclear. The V and J ends lost 0 bases and 5 bases respectively, with 17 bases between them. In germline, CDR1 is SGDLS, CDR2 YYNGEE. This CDR3 spans 16 amino acids. CDR3 nucleotides: TGTGCCAGCAGCGTAGGGTCAGTTCGATTTGATTATGGCTACACCTTC. It specifies CASSVGSVRFDYGYTF.

The J gene is TRBJ2-1, the V gene TRBV7-2; 11 bases are shared with TRBD2. Germline trimming cut 0 bases from V and 6 bases from J; bases unmatched to any gene: 7. CDR1 SGHTA and CDR2 FQGNSA come from the germline V gene. This CDR3 spans 17 amino acids. The CDR3 loop reads CASSLAKLAGVFNEQFF. CDR3 nucleotide sequence: TGTGCCAGCAGCTTAGCGAAACTAGCGGGAGTATTCAATGAGCAGTTCTTC.

The V call is TRBV27, the J call TRBJ1-1, with TRBD1 identical over 8 bases. In germline, CDR1 is MNHEY, CDR2 SMNVEV (reference sequence). This CDR3 is built from 14 residues. The ends lost 6 bases at V and 0 bases at J; junction bases unmatched: 3. This CDR3 reads CASSPGQVNTEAFF. The CDR3 bases are TGTGCCAGCAGCCCGGGACAGGTGAACACTGAAGCTTTCTTT.

The V call is TRBV7-8, the J call TRBJ1-1; D gene ambiguous. The V gene lost 1 base and the J gene lost 10 bases, with 13 bases spanning the gap. Germline values: CDR1 SGHVS, CDR2 FQNEAQ. The CDR3 has 13 amino acids. As DNA, the CDR3 is TGTGCCAGCAGCTTAGTAGGAGGGAGGGTAGCTTTCTTT. Translating it yields CASSLVGGRVAFF.

This chain connects TRBV7-9 to TRBJ1-4; no definite D call. The germline V gene encodes CDR1 SEHNR and CDR2 FQNEAQ (reference sequence). The CDR3 consists of 12 residues. Trimming cost V 11 bases and J 2 bases, with 9 bases left between them. Written as DNA, the CDR3 is TGTGCCGGGTCGCGGACTAATGAAAAACTGTTTTTT. Its protein product is CAGSRTNEKLFF.

The V call is TRBV20-1, the J call TRBJ2-7, with D maybe TRBD1 (7 bases). The V gene lost 8 bases and the J gene lost 2 bases, with 10 bases spanning the gap. Germline values: CDR1 DFQATT, CDR2 SNEGSKA (reference sequence). This CDR3 comprises 11 residues. CDR3 nucleotides: TGCAGTTCCAGGGGGGCCTACGAGCAGTACTTC. Translating it yields CSSRGAYEQYF.

This clone was seen a single time. The chain links TRBV19 to TRBJ1-2; D is unresolved. Germline V lookup: CDR1 LNHDA, CDR2 SQIVND (reference sequence). The V gene lost 3 bases and the J gene lost 1 base, with 12 bases spanning the gap. This CDR3 has 15 amino acids. The CDR3 protein is CASSMMEGYNYGYTF. CDR3 in DNA: TGTGCCAGTAGTATGATGGAGGGATATAACTATGGCTACACCTTC.

The chain recombines TRBV11-1 with TRBJ2-7; TRBD2 is a possible D gene (5 bases). The CDR3 sequence is 13 residues long. V gave up 5 bases and J gave up 2 bases, with 10 bases separating them. CDR1 is SGHAT, CDR2 FQDESV, per germline (reference sequence). CDR3 bases: TGTGCCAGCAGCCCCGCGGGCACCTACGAGCAGTACTTC. Translation: CASSPAGTYEQYF.

J is TRBJ2-7 and V is TRBV19; tentative D call: TRBD2 (6 bases). The CDR3 has 12 residues. Trimming stripped 4 bases from V and 7 bases from J, with 11 bases between. CDR1 is LNHDA, CDR2 SQIVND, per germline (reference sequence). The CDR3 DNA sequence: TGTGCCAGTAGTACAGGGACTGGGGAGCAGTACTTC. Encoded protein: CASSTGTGEQYF.